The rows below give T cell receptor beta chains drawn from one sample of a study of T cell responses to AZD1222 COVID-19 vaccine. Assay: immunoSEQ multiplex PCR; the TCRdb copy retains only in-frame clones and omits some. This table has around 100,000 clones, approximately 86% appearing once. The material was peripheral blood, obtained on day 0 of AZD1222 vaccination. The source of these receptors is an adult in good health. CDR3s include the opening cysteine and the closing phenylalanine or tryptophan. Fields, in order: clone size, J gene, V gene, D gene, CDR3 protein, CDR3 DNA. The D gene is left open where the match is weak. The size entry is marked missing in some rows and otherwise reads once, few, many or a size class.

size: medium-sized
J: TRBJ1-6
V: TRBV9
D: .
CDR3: CASSVVDNSPLHF
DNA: TGTGCCAGCAGCGTAGTGGATAATTCACCCCTCCACTTT

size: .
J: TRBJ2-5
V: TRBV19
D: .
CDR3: CASSIASGSQETQYF
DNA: TGTGCCAGTAGTATAGCCTCAGGTTCGCAGGAGACCCAGTACTTC

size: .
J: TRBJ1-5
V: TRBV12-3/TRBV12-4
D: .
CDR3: CASSPASGPQHF
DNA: TGTGCCAGCAGTCCGGCCTCAGGGCCCCAGCATTTT

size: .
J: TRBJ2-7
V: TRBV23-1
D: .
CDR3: CARGEQYF
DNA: TGCGCCAGGGGGGAGCAGTACTTC

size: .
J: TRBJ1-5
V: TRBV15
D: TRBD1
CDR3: CATSRDRGQGNQPQHF
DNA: TGTGCCACCAGCAGAGATCGGGGACAGGGCAATCAGCCCCAGCATTTT

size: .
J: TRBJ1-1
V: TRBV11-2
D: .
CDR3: CASSNAGAYTEAFF
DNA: TGTGCCAGCAGCAATGCAGGGGCTTACACTGAAGCTTTCTTT

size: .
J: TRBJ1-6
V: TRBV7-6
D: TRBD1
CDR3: CASSGTGNSPLHF
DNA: TGTGCCAGCAGCGGGACAGGGAATTCACCCCTCCACTTT

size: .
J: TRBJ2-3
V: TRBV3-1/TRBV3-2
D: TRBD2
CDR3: CASSQDRRGALTDTQYF
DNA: TGTGCCAGCAGCCAAGATCGGCGGGGGGCCCTCACAGATACGCAGTATTTT

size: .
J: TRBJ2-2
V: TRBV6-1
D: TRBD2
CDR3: CASSEGLAGITGELFF
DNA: TGTGCCAGCAGTGAAGGACTAGCGGGGATAACCGGGGAGCTGTTTTTT

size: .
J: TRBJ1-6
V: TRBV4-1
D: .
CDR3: CASSQVGDSPLHF
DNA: TGCGCCAGCAGCCAAGTTGGGGATTCACCCCTCCACTTT

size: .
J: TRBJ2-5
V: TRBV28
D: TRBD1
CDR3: CASSWGTGEFETQYF
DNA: TGTGCCAGCAGTTGGGGGACAGGGGAGTTTGAGACCCAGTACTTC